This T cell receptor (beta chain) derives from a study of T cells in Graves' hyperthyroidism and ophthalmopathy. Diagnosing involved the use of clinical symptoms, serum thyroxine and TRAb, thyroid ultrasound and orbital computed tomography. It was RNA transcripts that yielded the amplified TCR beta CDR3 regions. Primed by the HTBI set, a first-round RT-PCR was run on the TCR CDR3. MiXCR, applied by TCRdb to the multiplex PCR reads, yields one record per CDR3 protein. The sample yields fewer than 450,000 distinct CDR3 sequences, 17% seen once. This clonotype was counted many times. Sequenced sample: blood. The receptor's source is a woman younger than 45 with Graves' hyperthyroidism that later progressed to Graves' ophthalmopathy.

The CDR3 nucleotides are TGTGCCAGCAGCTTTGGGGGAAGGGAAGAGACCCAGTACTTC. Translation gives CASSFGGREETQYF. The chain recombines TRBV7-2 with TRBJ2-5; D might be TRBD1 or TRBD2, each matching 5 bases. This CDR3 spans 14 amino acids. Trimming stripped 3 bases from V and 3 bases from J, with 11 bases between. Germline assignment: CDR1 SGHTA and CDR2 FQGNSA.